This T cell receptor beta chain is drawn from a study of post-analysis software for immune sequencing data. Sequencing libraries made from TCR beta cDNA carried unique molecular identifiers. TCRdb itself ran the PCR reads through MiXCR, one entry per CDR3 protein. The sample lists around 710,000 distinct CDR3 sequences; under 60% were seen once. The table lists this clonotype with many counts. The sequencing input was blood. This receptor was taken from a girl aged 5 to 17 with multiple sclerosis.

The CDR3 coding sequence is TGCGCCAGCAGCTTTGACACAGATACGCAGTATTTT. Its protein product is CASSFDTDTQYF. The genes are TRBV5-1 and TRBJ2-3; no clear D. The V gene's germline CDR1 is SGHRS and CDR2 YFSETQ. Trimming stripped 2 bases from V and 2 bases from J, with 3 bases between. The CDR3 covers 12 residues.